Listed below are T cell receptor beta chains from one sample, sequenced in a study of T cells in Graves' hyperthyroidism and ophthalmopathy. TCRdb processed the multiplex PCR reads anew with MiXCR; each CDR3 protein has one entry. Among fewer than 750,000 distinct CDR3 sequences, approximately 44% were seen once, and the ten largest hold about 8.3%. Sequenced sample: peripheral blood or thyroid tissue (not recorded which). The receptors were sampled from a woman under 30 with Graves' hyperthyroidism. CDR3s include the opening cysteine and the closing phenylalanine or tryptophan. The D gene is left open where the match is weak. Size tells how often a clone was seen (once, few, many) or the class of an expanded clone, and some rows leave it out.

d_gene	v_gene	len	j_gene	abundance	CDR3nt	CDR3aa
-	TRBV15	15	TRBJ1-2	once	TGTGCCACCAGCAGGGGTCGAGAGGGGTCGGAGGGCTACACCTTC	CATSRGREGSEGYTF
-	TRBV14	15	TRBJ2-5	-	TGTGCCAGCAGCTGGGGACTAACGGGACAGGAGACCCAGTACTTC	CASSWGLTGQETQYF
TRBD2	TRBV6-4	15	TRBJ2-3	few	TGTGCCAGCAGTTACCTAGCGGGAGCATCAGATACGCAGTATTTT	CASSYLAGASDTQYF
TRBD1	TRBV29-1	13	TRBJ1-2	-	TGCAGCGTTGGACAGGGACGCGACTATGGCTACACCTTC	CSVGQGRDYGYTF
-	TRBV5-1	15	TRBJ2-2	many	TGCGCCAGCAGCATCTCAGGGCGAGACACCGGGGAGCTGTTTTTT	CASSISGRDTGELFF
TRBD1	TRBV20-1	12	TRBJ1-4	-	TGCAGTGTGGAACAGGGGGATGAAAAACTGTTTTTT	CSVEQGDEKLFF
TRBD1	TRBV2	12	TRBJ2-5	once	TGTGCCAGCAGTGGACAGGGGGGGACCCAGTACTTC	CASSGQGGTQYF
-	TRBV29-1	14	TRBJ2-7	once	TGCAGCGTCGGTAAAGAGGGCTCTCTATACGAGCAGTACTTC	CSVGKEGSLYEQYF
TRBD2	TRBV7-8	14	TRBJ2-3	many	TGTGCCAGCAGCCCCAGCGGGAATGACGGTACGCAGTATTTT	CASSPSGNDGTQYF
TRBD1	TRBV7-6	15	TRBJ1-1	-	TGTGCCAGCAGCTTAGCGGACAGGGCCATGACTGAAGCTTTCTTT	CASSLADRAMTEAFF
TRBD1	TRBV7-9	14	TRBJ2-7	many	TGTGCCAGCAGGCGGGACAGGCTTTCCTACGAGCAGTACTTC	CASRRDRLSYEQYF